This T cell receptor beta chain was sequenced in a study of identical twins. Findings and caveats of the study: Partial confounding of zero-insertion analyses by invariant MAIT and iNKT cells was possible. Fewer insertions marked abundant cord blood beta clonotypes; young adult naive trended weakly, memory not at all.

This clonotype was counted a few times. As yet, its antigen is unknown. TCRdb called the 5' RACE reads again in MiXCR, with one record for every CDR3 protein. This sample yields about 530,000 distinct CDR3 sequences, of which approximately 20% are seen a single time; 0.45% to 0.5% belongs to the top ten. Healthy Caucasian donors formed the entire cohort. The CDR3 is made up of 14 amino acids. V was pared by 5 bases and J by 4 bases, with 4 bases of the junction left unmatched. CDR1 is SGHVS, CDR2 FNYEAQ, per germline. These data were also filed under a second study, of yellow fever vaccine responses in identical twins.

Sequencing was performed on CD4+ T cells sorted from blood. The sequence came from a young woman in good health. The V gene is TRBV7-6, the J gene TRBJ2-1; 8 bases line up with TRBD1. The CDR3 bases are TGTGCCAGCAGCGAACAGGGGGAATACAATGAGCAGTTCTTC. Encoded protein: CASSEQGEYNEQFF.